These 23 T cell receptor beta chains share one sample of origin, sequenced in a study of T cell changes during pregnancy in multiple sclerosis. Using immunoSEQ multiplex PCR, the repertoire was profiled, and TCRdb retains in-frame clones only, with some absent. The profile shows fewer than 85,000 clones, around 89% of them singletons. Sequenced here: peripheral blood, sampled before pregnancy. The origin of the receptors is a female donor with multiple sclerosis, enrolled in a pregnancy study.

The rearrangement links TRBV30 to TRBJ1-5; TRBD1 might be the D (5 bases). In germline, CDR1 is GTSNPN, CDR2 SVGIG (reference sequence). The CDR3 covers 14 residues. Trimming took off 2 bases at V and 5 bases at J, with 13 bases between the two ends. In DNA form, the CDR3 reads TGTGCCTGGAGTAATAATATGGGGCATCAGCCCCAGCATTTT. Its translation is CAWSNNMGHQPQHF.

This clone was counted between two and nine times. The V and J genes are TRBV15 and TRBJ2-5; a weak D match, TRBD2 (5 bases). V was trimmed by 3 bases and J by 2 bases, leaving 13 bases between them. CDR1 is LNHNV and CDR2 is YYDKDF in the germline V gene (reference sequence). The CDR3 has 15 residues. In nucleotides, the CDR3 is TGTGCCACCAGCAGGGACCTTTCGGGACAAGAGACCCAGTACTTC. It translates to CATSRDLSGQETQYF.

There are a few counts of this clone. The rearrangement links TRBV6-5 to TRBJ1-1; D ambiguous. Germline CDR1 and CDR2: MNHEY and SVGAGI. CDR3 length equals 14 residues. V lost 0 bases to trimming and J lost 11 bases, with 16 bases between them. This CDR3 reads CASSYSHLGAEAFF. CDR3 nucleotide sequence: TGTGCCAGCAGTTACTCCCATTTGGGAGCGGAGGCTTTCTTT.

This sequence joins TRBV7-9 and TRBJ2-3; possible D gene TRBD1, 6 bases. The ends were cut back, 5 bases at V and 6 bases at J, with 21 bases in the middle. CDR1 and CDR2 (germline): SEHNR, FQNEAQ (reference sequence). This CDR3 is built from 16 residues. This CDR3 reads CASSLLGGGQLDTQYF. The CDR3 region has the DNA TGTGCCAGCAGCCTCCTGGGTGGGGGCCAGTTGGATACGCAGTATTTT.

This chain connects TRBV4-1 to TRBJ1-2, with D perhaps TRBD1 (5 bases). Trimming shortened V by 0 bases and J by 6 bases, and 17 bases separated the two germline ends. This CDR3 spans 16 amino acids. The germline V gene has CDR1 MGHRA and CDR2 YSYEKL. CDR3 sequence (DNA): TGCGCCAGCAGCCAAGACCGGGGGTGGGGGACGAATGGCTACACCTTC. Translation gives CASSQDRGWGTNGYTF.

This clone appeared a single time. The V and J genes are TRBV6-5 and TRBJ2-1; D not certain. This CDR3 has 14 amino acids. Germline CDR1 MNHEY, CDR2 SVGAGI. The V end lost 8 bases, the J end lost 1 base, and 12 bases lay between the germline ends. The DNA of the CDR3 is TGTGCCAGCGCGAATACCGGGTCCTACAATGAGCAGTTCTTC. Translation gives CASANTGSYNEQFF.

The V call is TRBV5-4, the J call TRBJ2-6; D unclear. V lost 2 bases, J lost 0 bases, and 9 bases lay in between. Per germline, CDR1 SGHNT and CDR2 YYREEE (reference sequence). The CDR3 consists of 16 residues. CDR3 region: CASSLVRSSGANVLTF. Here the CDR3 DNA reads TGTGCCAGCAGCTTAGTACGGAGCTCTGGGGCCAACGTCCTGACTTTC.

The rearrangement joins TRBV28 to TRBJ2-3; D not certain. Trimming took 6 bases from V and 0 from J, leaving 4 bases between them. Per the germline V gene, CDR1 is MDHEN and CDR2 is SYDVKM. The CDR3 runs 12 residues. The CDR3 DNA reads TGTGCCAGCAGCACTAGCACAGATACGCAGTATTTT. Translated, it gives CASSTSTDTQYF.

The J gene is TRBJ2-2, the V gene TRBV30; weak D call: TRBD2 (5 bases). The CDR3 has 14 amino acids. Germline lookup yields CDR1 GTSNPN and CDR2 SVGIG (reference sequence). Trimming took 3 bases from V and 5 from J, leaving 13 bases between them. Written as DNA, the CDR3 is TGTGCCTGGAGGTCCGGGGTCAGGACCGGGGAGCTGTTTTTT. The encoded protein is CAWRSGVRTGELFF.

This sequence joins TRBV6-4 and TRBJ1-2; perhaps TRBD1 as D (6 bases). Germline V gene sequence: CDR1 MRHNA, CDR2 SNTAGT. The CDR3 has 16 amino acids. Deletions cut 2 bases from V and 6 bases from J, with 19 bases between. The CDR3 DNA reads TGTGCCAGCAGTGACGGTCGGGACACATATGGGCATGGCTACACCTTC. Its translation: CASSDGRDTYGHGYTF.

This chain connects TRBV7-3 to TRBJ2-2, with 8 bases lining up with TRBD1. Trimming at V came to 5 bases and at J to 0 bases, leaving 2 bases not matched to a gene. The germline CDR1 and CDR2 sequences are SGHTA and FQGTGA. CDR3 length: 15 amino acids. As DNA, the CDR3 is TGTGCCAGCAGCGAGGGACAGGCGAACACCGGGGAGCTGTTTTTT. Encoded protein: CASSEGQANTGELFF.

This clone was observed a single time. The V gene is TRBV7-2, the J gene TRBJ1-1, with D hard to call. The CDR3 spans 11 residues. V lost 1 base and J lost 7, with 4 bases in between. Germline V CDR1 and CDR2: SGHTA, FQGNSA. DNA of the CDR3: TGTGCCAGCAGCTTAGGCAGTGAAGCTTTCTTT. Its translation: CASSLGSEAFF.

V gene TRBV4-1 combines with J gene TRBJ1-1; 7 bases line up with TRBD1. V dropped 4 bases and J dropped 0; count of bases not matched to a gene: 5. The CDR3 spans 15 residues. From germline, CDR1 is MGHRA and CDR2 YSYEKL. The DNA of the CDR3 is TGCGCCAGCAGCCGAGCAGGGGGGATGAACACTGAAGCTTTCTTT. It is translated as CASSRAGGMNTEAFF.

This chain joins TRBV7-3 and TRBJ2-7, with TRBD1 matching over 7 bases. The CDR3 loop spans 14 amino acids. CDR1 and CDR2 (germline): SGHTA, FQGTGA. V trimming: 5 bases; J trimming: 0 bases; junction bases outside the gene matches: 4. CDR3 in amino acids: CASSLTGSSYEQYF. DNA of the CDR3: TGTGCCAGCAGCCTGACAGGGAGCTCCTACGAGCAGTACTTC.

V gene TRBV4-1 combines with J gene TRBJ1-6; D not resolved. From germline, CDR1 is MGHRA and CDR2 YSYEKL. The CDR3 contains 13 residues. The V gene lost 1 base and the J gene lost 8 bases, with 6 bases spanning the gap. The CDR3 DNA reads as TGCGCCAGCAGCCAAGTCGCAGATTCACCCCTCCACTTT. Its protein is CASSQVADSPLHF.

The rearrangement links TRBV4-1 to TRBJ2-7; 9 nucleotides align to TRBD2. Losses at the gene ends were 5 bases for V and 12 bases for J; bases not matched to a gene: 17. This CDR3 contains 15 residues. CDR1 is MGHRA, CDR2 YSYEKL, per germline. The CDR3 nucleotides read TGCGCCAGCAGCGTGAGAGGGGGACTAGCATCTATCCCGTACTTC. This sequence encodes CASSVRGGLASIPYF.

This chain links TRBV30 with TRBJ2-3, with 9 bases identical to TRBD1. This CDR3 is built from 15 residues. V dropped 1 base and J dropped 3; count of bases not matched to a gene: 5. Germline V CDR1 and CDR2: GTSNPN, SVGIG (reference sequence). CDR3 sequence (DNA): TGTGCCTGGAGTGCGAGGACAGGGGCGACAGATACGCAGTATTTT. Translation: CAWSARTGATDTQYF.

The genes are TRBV6-6 and TRBJ1-5, with TRBD1 matching over 9 bases. V dropped 6 bases and J dropped 7; count of bases not matched to a gene: 10. There are 15 residues in the CDR3. Germline V CDR1 and CDR2: MNHNY, SVGAGI (reference sequence). The CDR3 spells CASRHRDRERQPQHF. CDR3 bases: TGTGCCAGCAGACACCGGGACAGGGAGCGGCAGCCCCAGCATTTT.

The chain has TRBV11-2 and TRBJ1-1; tentative D call: TRBD1 (5 bases). This CDR3 has 15 residues. V lost 6 bases and J lost 3, with 17 bases in between. Per the germline V gene, CDR1 is SGHAT and CDR2 is FQNNGV. The CDR3 spells CASRPWGLPDTEAFF. The CDR3 coding sequence is TGTGCCAGCAGGCCATGGGGACTCCCGGACACTGAAGCTTTCTTT.

The chain carries TRBV4-3 and TRBJ2-3; 7 bases align to TRBD2. V was pared by 2 bases and J by 4 bases, with 6 bases of the junction left unmatched. The CDR3 runs 15 residues. The germline CDR1 and CDR2 sequences are LGHNA and YSLEER. This chain's CDR3 is CASSQLARGADTQYF. CDR3 DNA sequence: TGCGCCAGCAGCCAACTCGCCCGGGGGGCAGATACGCAGTATTTT.

This rearrangement joins TRBV6-5 to TRBJ1-5; 7 bases agree with TRBD1. The germline gives CDR1 MNHEY, CDR2 SVGAGI. Trimming at V came to 4 bases and at J to 5 bases, leaving 8 bases not matched to a gene. The CDR3 consists of 15 residues. The CDR3: CASSSMTGKDQPQHF. CDR3 DNA sequence: TGTGCCAGCAGTTCCATGACAGGGAAAGATCAGCCCCAGCATTTT.

The chain joins TRBV19 to TRBJ2-2; 12 nucleotides agree with TRBD1. V was clipped by 4 bases and J by 1 base; unmatched bases: 16. The CDR3 extends over 21 amino acids. Germline values: CDR1 LNHDA, CDR2 SQIVND (reference sequence). The CDR3 bases are TGTGCCAGTAGTAGGCCGGGACAGGGGGCCTCTCAATGGTTGAACACCGGGGAGCTGTTTTTT. Its protein is CASSRPGQGASQWLNTGELFF.

The chain couples TRBV30 to TRBJ1-1; tentatively, D is TRBD1 (6 bases). V was shortened by 2 bases and J by 0 bases, with 16 bases between the two germline ends. This CDR3 is built from 16 residues. The germline gives CDR1 GTSNPN, CDR2 SVGIG (reference sequence). The CDR3 spells CAWSPDRQVVNTEAFF. CDR3 nucleotides: TGTGCCTGGAGTCCAGACAGGCAGGTCGTGAACACTGAAGCTTTCTTT.